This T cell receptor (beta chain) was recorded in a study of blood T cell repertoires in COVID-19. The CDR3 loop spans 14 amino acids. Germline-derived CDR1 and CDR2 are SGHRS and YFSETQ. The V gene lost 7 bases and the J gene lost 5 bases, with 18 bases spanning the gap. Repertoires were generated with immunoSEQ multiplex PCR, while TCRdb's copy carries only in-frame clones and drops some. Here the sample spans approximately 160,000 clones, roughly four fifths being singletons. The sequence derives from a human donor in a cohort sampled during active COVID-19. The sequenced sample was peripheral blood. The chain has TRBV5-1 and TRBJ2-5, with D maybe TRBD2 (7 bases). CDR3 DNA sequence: TGCGCCAGCTCCAGCCTGGGGGGGCAGGAGACCCAGTACTTC. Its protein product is CASSSLGGQETQYF.